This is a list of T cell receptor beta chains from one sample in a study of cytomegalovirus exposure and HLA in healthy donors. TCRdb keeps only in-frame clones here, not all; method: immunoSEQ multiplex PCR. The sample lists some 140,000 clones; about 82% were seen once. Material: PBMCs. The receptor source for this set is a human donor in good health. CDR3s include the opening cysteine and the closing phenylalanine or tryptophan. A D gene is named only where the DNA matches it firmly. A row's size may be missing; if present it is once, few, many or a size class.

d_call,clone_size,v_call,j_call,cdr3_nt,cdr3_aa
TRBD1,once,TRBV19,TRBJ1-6,TGTGCCAGTAACCGCCGTACACCGGGACAGGGGAATTCACCCCTCCACTTT,CASNRRTPGQGNSPLHF
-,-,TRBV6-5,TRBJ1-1,TGTGCCAGCAGTTACGGGACCGAGGGGGAGGGTGAAGCTTTCTTT,CASSYGTEGEGEAFF
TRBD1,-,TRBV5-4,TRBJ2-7,TGTGCCAGCAGCTGGGGGACAGGGACGTACGAGCAGTACTTC,CASSWGTGTYEQYF
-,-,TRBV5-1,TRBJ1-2,TGCGCCAGCAGCTTGGAGGGGATCATCTATGGCTACACCTTC,CASSLEGIIYGYTF
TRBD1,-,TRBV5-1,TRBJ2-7,TGCGCCAGCAGGACCTCGACAGGGGCCTACGAGCAGTACTTC,CASRTSTGAYEQYF
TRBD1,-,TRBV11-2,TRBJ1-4,TGTGCCAGCAGACCTATGACAGGGCGGAATGAAAAACTGTTTTTT,CASRPMTGRNEKLFF
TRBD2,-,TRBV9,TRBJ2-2,TGTGCCAGCAGCGTAGATAGCGGGACTAGTGTCACCGGGGAGCTGTTTTTT,CASSVDSGTSVTGELFF
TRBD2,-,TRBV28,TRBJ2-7,TGTGCCAGCGGGACTAGCGGGCTCCTGGAGCAGTACTTC,CASGTSGLLEQYF
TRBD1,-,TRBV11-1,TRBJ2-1,TGTGCCAGCAGCTATGGGACAGCCAATGAGCAGTTCTTC,CASSYGTANEQFF
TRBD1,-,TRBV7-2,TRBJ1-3,TGTGCCAGCAGCCCCAGACAGGGGGCTTCTGGAAACACCATATATTTT,CASSPRQGASGNTIYF
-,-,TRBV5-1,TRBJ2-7,TGCGCCAGCAGTAGGCAGGGCTACGAGCAGTACTTC,CASSRQGYEQYF
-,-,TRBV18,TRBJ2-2,TGTGCCAGCTCACCACGGAGTGCGGTCGGGGAGCTGTTTTTT,CASSPRSAVGELFF
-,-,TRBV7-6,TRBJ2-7,TGTGCCAGCAGCTTAGAAAGTAGTCCCTCCTACGAGCAGTACTTC,CASSLESSPSYEQYF
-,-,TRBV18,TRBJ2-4,TGTGCCAGCTCACCAATTACAGGGTCGAGCATTCAGTACTTC,CASSPITGSSIQYF
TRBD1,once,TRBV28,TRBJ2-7,TGTGCCAGCAGGGGACAGGGGACGGGGCACGAGCAGTACTTC,CASRGQGTGHEQYF
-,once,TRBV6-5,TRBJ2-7,TGTGCCAGCAGGGCCGACTTTTTCTCCACCTACGAGCAGTACTTC,CASRADFFSTYEQYF